The following is a TCR beta chain sequence with its context. Its antigen is not yet known. Base qualities are not at hand, and no much larger clone is one base apart. The data stem from a study of T cell responses to AZD1222 COVID-19 vaccine (dated by TCRdb to about 2021). Notes on the research overall: TCR sequencing covered about 230 trial participants: around 210 given two doses of AZD1222 and 26 given two doses of MenACWY control vaccine. Enrollment into the trials was organized by age into subgroups of 18-55, 56-69 and 70-plus years, and those subgroups contained roughly 160, 29 and 62 TCR-sequenced participants, respectively.

The sample's time point label is to be understood as: about 28 days (+/-7) after the second vaccine dose. Because spike-specific TCR depth and breadth did not differ between the two schedules, AZD1222 recipients who got a second dose at roughly 4 weeks were pooled with those who got a second dose at roughly 12 weeks. Samples from vaccinated people were obtained from the UK trials COV001 and COV002, which included a single-blind randomized controlled phase 2/3 trial of AZD1222 (ChAdOx1 nCoV-19) in healthy adults. Trial participant PBMC samples were collected at day 0 and day 28 after the second dose for TCRbeta chain sequencing. Inclusive of the bounding cysteine and phenylalanine, the CDR3 is 13 residues long. Of the read, only the CDR3 DNA is kept; its 39 bases are in frame from base 1. Deletion took 7 bases off V and 1 base off J, with a span of 10 bases between the germline ends. Reading the germline V gene gives CDR1 SNHLY and CDR2 FYNNEI.

Study-wide findings and limitations: Participants were mostly white British and included more females than males, and it was suggested by the authors that clonal diversity may have been underestimated. After two AZD1222 doses, both the breadth and the depth of spike-specific TCRs were significantly higher than at day 0 and than in MenACWY recipients. CD4 TCRs associated with the vaccine covered the entire spike protein, and the dominant responses were in regions 160-218 and 743-854. The 56-69-year group was small, and its depth increase did not reach significance, likely because of low power. Nearly half of unique spike-specific TCRs reportedly recognized epitopes outside regions mutated in the B.1.351 and B.1.1.7 variants. Because no samples from the day 14 peak response were available, repertoires could be characterized only after the peak T cell response. Only five to seven AZD1222 recipients were SARS-CoV-2 seropositive at baseline, limiting conclusions about previously exposed vaccinees.

The CDR3 regions of human TCRbeta chains were subjected to immunosequencing. Concerning the study's data processing: Repertoire TCRs were matched against a reference library of SARS-CoV-2-specific TCRs generated with the MIRA antigen-specificity platform. Breadth was defined as the fraction of unique TCRs that were SARS-CoV-2-associated, and depth was defined as the fraction of total T cells that were SARS-CoV-2-associated. Each spike-specific TCR was assigned to its reactive spike region and to a CD4 or CD8 class using the MIRA data. Log10-transformed breadth and depth values were compared by one-way ANOVA with Sidak's multiple comparisons tests. The source is immuneACCESS, and TCRdb retained only in-frame sequences with V and J called. Part of the clones is not carried over; for the studies checked, unresolved V genes explain less than half of this, and the remainder is unexplained. Clonal size and the V and J genes are those of that table, whereas D and trimming came from the DNA. Across this sample there are about 120,000 clones, with more than 85% seen only once. Clones ranked in the top ten supply 6.5% to 7.5% of the sample.

The sequence was collected from an adult who received the AZD1222 COVID-19 vaccine. The sequence is built from TRBV2 and TRBJ1-1; there is no confident call for the D gene. Sequencing used peripheral blood, obtained 28 days after the second AZD1222 dose. CDR3 sequence: CASKVSENTEAFF. The bases read TGTGCCAGCAAGGTATCAGAGAACACTGAAGCTTTCTTT.